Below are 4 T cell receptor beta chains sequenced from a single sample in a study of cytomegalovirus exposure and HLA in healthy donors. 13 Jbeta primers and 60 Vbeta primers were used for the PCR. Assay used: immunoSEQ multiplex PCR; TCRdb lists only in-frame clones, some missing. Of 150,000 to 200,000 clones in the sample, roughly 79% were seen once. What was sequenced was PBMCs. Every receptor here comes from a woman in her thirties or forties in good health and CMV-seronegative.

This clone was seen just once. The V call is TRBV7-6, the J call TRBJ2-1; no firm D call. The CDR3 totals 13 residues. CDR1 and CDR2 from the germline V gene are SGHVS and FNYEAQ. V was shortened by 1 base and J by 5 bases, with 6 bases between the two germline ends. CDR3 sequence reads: CASSLDPDNEQFF. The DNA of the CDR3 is TGTGCCAGCAGCTTAGATCCAGACAATGAGCAGTTCTTC.

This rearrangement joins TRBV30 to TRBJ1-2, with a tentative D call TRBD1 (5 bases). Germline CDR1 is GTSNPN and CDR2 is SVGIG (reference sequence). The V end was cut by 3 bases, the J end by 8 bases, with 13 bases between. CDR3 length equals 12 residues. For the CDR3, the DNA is TGTGCCTGGAGCAGGGCAGGGTTAGGCTACACCTTC. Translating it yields CAWSRAGLGYTF. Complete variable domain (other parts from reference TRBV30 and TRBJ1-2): SQTIHQWPATLVQPVGSPLSLECTVEGTSNPNLYWYRQAAGRGLQLLFYSVGIGQISSEVPQNLSASRPQDRQFILSSKKLLLSDSGFYLCAWSRAGLGYTFGSGTRLTVV.

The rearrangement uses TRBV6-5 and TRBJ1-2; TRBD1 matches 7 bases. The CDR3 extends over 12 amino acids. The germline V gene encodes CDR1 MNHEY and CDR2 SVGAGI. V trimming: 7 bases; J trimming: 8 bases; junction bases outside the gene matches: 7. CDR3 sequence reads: CASTETGNGYTF. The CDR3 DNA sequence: TGTGCCAGCACAGAGACAGGGAACGGCTACACCTTC.

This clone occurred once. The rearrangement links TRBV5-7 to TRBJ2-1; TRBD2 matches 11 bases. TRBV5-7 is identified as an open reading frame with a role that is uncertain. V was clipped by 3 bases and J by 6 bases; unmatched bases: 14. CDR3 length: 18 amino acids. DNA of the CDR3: TGTGCCAGCAGCTGGAGTAGCGGGAGGGCCTTGGATGGCAATGAGCAGTTCTTC. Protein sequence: CASSWSSGRALDGNEQFF.